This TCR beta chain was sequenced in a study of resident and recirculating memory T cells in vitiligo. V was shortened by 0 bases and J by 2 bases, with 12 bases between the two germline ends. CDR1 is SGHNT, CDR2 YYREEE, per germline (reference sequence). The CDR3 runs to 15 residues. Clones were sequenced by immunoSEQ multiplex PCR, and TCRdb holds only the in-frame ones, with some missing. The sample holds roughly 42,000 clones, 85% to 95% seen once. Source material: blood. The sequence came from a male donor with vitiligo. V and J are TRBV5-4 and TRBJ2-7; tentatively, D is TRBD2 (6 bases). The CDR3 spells CASSLVGRGTYEQYF. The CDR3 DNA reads TGTGCCAGCAGCTTGGTCGGGCGGGGAACCTACGAGCAGTACTTC. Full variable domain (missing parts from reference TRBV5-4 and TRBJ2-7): ETGVTQSPTHLIKTRGQQVTLRCSSQSGHNTVSWYQQALGQGPQFIFQYYREEENGRGNFPPRFSGLQFPNYSSELNVNALELDDSALYLCASSLVGRGTYEQYFGPGTRLTVT.